This TCR beta chain derives from a study of OX40 agonist ivuxolimab in advanced cancers. Overall study results and limits: The study found among the lowest clonal expansion in partial responders at 0.1-3.0 mg/kg.

The table came from immunoSEQ multiplex PCR; TCRdb's copy has only in-frame clones and leaves some out. Counted here are some 21,000 clones, around 90% occurring once; the ten biggest clones make up 50%. There are 14 residues in the CDR3. Germline V gene lookup returns CDR1 MNHEY and CDR2 SMNVEV (reference sequence). The germline V and J ends were trimmed by 5 bases and 5 bases, with 15 bases remaining between them. As for this clone: Its cognate antigen is unknown.

V usage is TRBV27 and J usage is TRBJ2-5, with TRBD2 as a possible D gene (6 bases). This TCR was sampled from an adult with an advanced solid tumor such as melanoma, head and neck, liver or kidney cancer. This specimen consisted of CD4+ or CD8+ T cells sorted from blood, obtained in a trial of the OX40 agonist ivuxolimab. The CDR3 coding sequence is TGTGCCAGCAGTGCCGAACTAGCAACGGAGACCCAGTACTTC. Protein: CASSAELATETQYF.